Listed here are 16 T cell receptor beta chains from one sample, sequenced in a study of cytomegalovirus exposure and HLA in healthy donors. Primers for the PCR totalled 60 Vbeta and 13 Jbeta. Sequencing was performed with immunoSEQ multiplex PCR; in TCRdb, only in-frame clones are kept and a portion is missing. Here the sample spans over 150,000 clones, 68% being singletons. Sequenced input: PBMCs. The source of these receptors is a woman in her thirties or forties in good health and CMV-seropositive.

The CDR3 nucleotides read TGTGCCAGCAGCGCCCGGGGGAACACCGGGGAGCTGTTTTTT. Translating it yields CASSARGNTGELFF. The chain carries TRBV9 and TRBJ2-2, with a weak D call TRBD2 (5 bases). V was trimmed by 3 bases and J by 1 base, leaving 7 bases between them. The CDR3 has 14 residues. Germline-derived CDR1 and CDR2 are SGDLS and YYNGEE.

The chain carries TRBV25-1 and TRBJ1-1; D gene unclear. Between the trimmed V and J ends, which lost 5 bases and 4 bases, there was a span of 17 bases. This CDR3 comprises 15 residues. In germline, CDR1 is MGHDK, CDR2 SYGVNS. The chain's CDR3 is CASSSRRGRFTEAFF. DNA for the CDR3: TGTGCCAGCAGTTCCCGACGAGGGAGGTTCACTGAAGCTTTCTTT.

About this clone itself: Different DNA sequences within this sample yield the same CDR3. This CDR3 reads CASSRDSQETQYF. The DNA for the CDR3 is TGTGCCAGCAGCCGGGACAGCCAAGAGACCCAGTACTTC. This chain uses TRBV6-6 with TRBJ2-5; 7 bases line up with TRBD1. This CDR3 spans 13 amino acids. Trimming cost V 6 bases and J 1 base; bases outside gene matches: 2. CDR1 is MNHNY and CDR2 is SVGAGI in the germline V gene (reference sequence).

The chain uses TRBV7-6 and TRBJ1-1; tentatively, D is TRBD1 (5 bases). Trimming removed 4 bases from V and 1 base from J, with 13 bases in between. The CDR3 has 15 amino acids. CDR1 is SGHVS, CDR2 FNYEAQ, per germline. This chain's CDR3 is CASSSTLGRNTEAFF. CDR3 sequence (DNA): TGTGCCAGCAGCTCGACTCTGGGGCGGAACACTGAAGCTTTCTTT.

The rearrangement joins TRBV5-4 to TRBJ2-7, with TRBD1 matching over 10 bases. From germline, CDR1 is SGHNT and CDR2 YYREEE (reference sequence). Unmatched junction bases numbered 2, after V lost 4 bases and J lost 1 base. This CDR3 spans 14 amino acids. For the CDR3, the DNA is TGTGCCAGCAGCACGGGACAGGGGTCCTACGAGCAGTACTTC. Translation gives CASSTGQGSYEQYF.

The DNA for the CDR3 is TGTGCCAGTAGTATTGGGGGCCTGTACACTGAAGCTTTCTTT. Residues: CASSIGGLYTEAFF. The chain combines TRBV19 with TRBJ1-1; D might be TRBD1 (6 bases). Trimming stripped 3 bases from V and 3 bases from J, with 11 bases between. The CDR3 has 14 amino acids. Germline CDR1 is LNHDA and CDR2 is SQIVND (reference sequence).

V and J are TRBV6-5 and TRBJ2-5, with 9 bases aligning to TRBD1. CDR1 and CDR2 (germline): MNHEY, SVGAGI. Trimming removed 5 bases from V and 6 bases from J; junction bases left unmatched: 4. CDR3 length equals 13 residues. The CDR3 region has the DNA TGTGCCAGCAGTCCCGGGACAGGGAAGACCCAGTACTTC. As protein: CASSPGTGKTQYF.

This chain joins TRBV7-2 and TRBJ2-3, with 9 nucleotides matching TRBD2. CDR1 is SGHTA, CDR2 FQGNSA, per germline. Losses at the gene ends were 5 bases for V and 8 bases for J; bases not matched to a gene: 8. The CDR3 is 14 amino acids. In DNA form, the CDR3 reads TGTGCCAGCAGCCCGCGGGAGGGCCAAGGTACGCAGTATTTT. Its protein product is CASSPREGQGTQYF. Together with reference TRBV7-2 and TRBJ2-3, the CDR3 gives the full variable domain: GAGVSQSPSNKVTEKGKDVELRCDPISGHTALYWYRQSLGQGLEFLIYFQGNSAPDKSGLPSDRFSAERTGGSVSTLTIQRTQQEDSAVYLCASSPREGQGTQYFGPGTRLTVL.

This rearrangement joins TRBV4-3 to TRBJ2-7, with 9 nucleotides matching TRBD1. The junction had 10 bases not matched to a gene; V was cut back by 1 base and J by 3 bases. The germline CDR1 and CDR2 sequences are LGHNA and YSLEER. There are 17 residues in the CDR3. The CDR3 nucleotides are TGCGCCAGCAGCCAAGGGCCCATGGGACAGGGTGTCTACGAGCAGTACTTC. This encodes CASSQGPMGQGVYEQYF.

The chain is built from TRBV6-6 and TRBJ1-2; TRBD1 matches 10 bases. CDR3 length equals 14 residues. The V gene end was trimmed by 2 bases and the J gene end by 4 bases; junction bases not matched to a gene: 1. CDR1 and CDR2 from the germline V gene are MNHNY and SVGAGI (reference sequence). CDR3 sequence: CASSYGQGGYGYTF. The CDR3 coding sequence is TGTGCCAGCAGTTACGGACAGGGGGGCTATGGCTACACCTTC.

The V and J genes are TRBV18 and TRBJ1-5; D unclear. CDR3 length: 17 residues. The V end lost 2 bases, the J end lost 0 bases, and 14 bases lay between the germline ends. CDR1 KGHSH and CDR2 LQKENI come from the germline V gene. The CDR3 nucleotides read TGTGCCAGCTCACCAGTGGAGGGAGAAGATAGCAATCAGCCCCAGCATTTT. Translated, it gives CASSPVEGEDSNQPQHF.

The gene calls are TRBV5-1 and TRBJ2-7; 9 bases are a match to TRBD2. Germline trimming cut 1 base from V and 6 bases from J; bases unmatched to any gene: 8. Germline values: CDR1 SGHRS, CDR2 YFSETQ. CDR3 length: 15 amino acids. Written as DNA, the CDR3 is TGCGCCAGCAGCTTGACCGGGACTAGCACTGGCGAGCAGTACTTC. It is translated as CASSLTGTSTGEQYF.

This clone was counted a single time. The chain combines TRBV19 with TRBJ2-7; 8 bases are shared with TRBD2. Germline trimming cut 4 bases from V and 5 bases from J; bases unmatched to any gene: 4. CDR3 length: 13 residues. Looked up from germline, CDR1 is LNHDA and CDR2 is SQIVND (reference sequence). The CDR3 DNA reads TGTGCCAGTAGTAAGCGGGAGCCAAACGAGCAGTACTTC. It is translated as CASSKREPNEQYF. Full variable domain (remainder filled in from reference TRBV19 and TRBJ2-7): DGGITQSPKYLFRKEGQNVTLSCEQNLNHDAMYWYRQDPGQGLRLIYYSQIVNDFQKGDIAEGYSVSREKKESFPLTVTSAQKNPTAFYLCASSKREPNEQYFGPGTRLTVT.

Concerning this clone itself: Other DNA sequences in the sample encode the same CDR3. V and J are TRBV7-2 and TRBJ1-1; D is possibly TRBD1 (6 bases). Germline loops: CDR1 SGHTA, CDR2 FQGNSA. The V and J ends lost 4 bases and 1 base respectively, with 7 bases between them. The CDR3 totals 13 residues. CDR3 in amino acids: CASSSQGNTEAFF. The CDR3 DNA reads as TGTGCCAGCAGCTCACAGGGGAACACTGAAGCTTTCTTT.

This clone was counted only a few times. The chain uses TRBV14 and TRBJ2-3, with 7 bases fitting TRBD1. The junction had 1 base not matched to a gene; V was cut back by 3 bases and J by 1 base. The CDR3 runs to 14 residues. Germline V gene lookup returns CDR1 SGHDN and CDR2 FVKESK. CDR3 amino acids: CASSQGTGTDTQYF. Written as DNA, the CDR3 is TGTGCCAGCAGCCAGGGGACAGGCACAGATACGCAGTATTTT.

This chain uses TRBV28 with TRBJ2-2; a possible D gene is TRBD1 (6 bases). CDR1 and CDR2 (germline): MDHEN, SYDVKM. The CDR3 is made up of 15 amino acids. V lost 6 bases, J lost 4 bases, and 15 bases lay in between. The CDR3 DNA is TGTGCCAGCAGGGGAACAGGGATCCGCACCGGGGAGCTGTTTTTT. Encoded protein: CASRGTGIRTGELFF. Complete variable domain (other parts from reference TRBV28 and TRBJ2-2): DVKVTQSSRYLVKRTGEKVFLECVQDMDHENMFWYRQDPGLGLRLIYFSYDVKMKEKGDIPEGYSVSREKKERFSLILESASTNQTSMYLCASRGTGIRTGELFFGEGSRLTVL.